The 24 T cell receptor beta chains below all came from one sample that was sequenced in a study of cytomegalovirus exposure and HLA in healthy donors (dated by TCRdb to about 2017). Library generation was performed with the immunoSEQ multiplex PCR assay. For the multiplex PCR, a mixture combining 60 forward primers for TCR Vbeta segments and 13 reverse primers for TCR Jbeta segments was used. TCRdb carries this immuneACCESS record with in-frame sequences only. Its versions omit some clonotypes, under half of them owing to an unresolved V gene in the studies checked, with the rest unexplained. Within this sample are 95,000 to 150,000 clones, with just over 15% of them counted one time only. Jointly, the top ten make up under 2.5% of the sample. The sample taken for sequencing was PBMCs. The receptors originated from a woman between 18 and 29 years old in good health and CMV-seronegative.

The chain recombines TRBV10-3 with TRBJ2-7; 10 bases map to TRBD2. Trimming took 2 bases from V and 6 from J; bases not matched to a gene: 13. Germline V gene sequence: CDR1 ENHRY, CDR2 SYGVKD. The CDR3 is 17 amino acids. The CDR3 protein is CAISEIASGSSHSEQYF. CDR3 bases: TGTGCCATCAGTGAGATCGCTAGCGGGAGCTCCCACTCCGAGCAGTACTTC.

The table lists this clone with a few counts. The chain links TRBV11-2 to TRBJ2-7; 9 bases are a match to TRBD2. The V and J ends lost 1 base and 1 base, in that order; junction bases with no gene match: 14. Per germline, CDR1 SGHAT and CDR2 FQNNGV. The CDR3 is 19 residues long. The CDR3 protein is CASSLVPRMQRGASYEQYF. Written as DNA, the CDR3 is TGTGCCAGCAGCTTAGTGCCGAGAATGCAGCGGGGGGCGTCCTACGAGCAGTACTTC.

This clone has more than one count but fewer than ten. This chain links TRBV6-1 with TRBJ2-7; 8 bases match TRBD2. J was trimmed by 4 bases and V by 6 bases; bases with no gene match: 8. This CDR3 is 14 amino acids long. CDR1 is MNHNS and CDR2 is SASEGT in the germline V gene. The CDR3 DNA reads as TGTGCCAGCAGCGAGACTAGCGAACTTTACGAGCAGTACTTC. Amino acid sequence: CASSETSELYEQYF.

This clone was found a few times. The genes are TRBV4-2 and TRBJ1-1; D is perhaps TRBD1 (5 bases). V was cut by 5 bases and J by 5 bases, with 12 bases left in between. CDR1 is LGHNA and CDR2 is YNFKEQ in the germline V gene. The CDR3 has 13 residues. The CDR3 sequence: CASSGTSGTEAFF. The CDR3, as DNA: TGTGCCAGCAGCGGTACGTCAGGGACTGAAGCTTTCTTT.

There are a few counts of this clone. V and J are TRBV10-3 and TRBJ1-6; TRBD1 aligns across 11 bases. CDR3 length: 17 amino acids. Per the germline V gene, CDR1 is ENHRY and CDR2 is SYGVKD. V was clipped by 6 bases and J by 2 bases; unmatched bases: 6. CDR3 region: CAISPGQGVPYNSPLHF. The CDR3 DNA reads TGTGCCATCAGCCCGGGACAGGGGGTACCCTATAATTCACCCCTCCACTTT.

A few counts support this clone. This chain links TRBV9 with TRBJ2-2; 12 nucleotides match TRBD2. Germline loops: CDR1 SGDLS, CDR2 YYNGEE. The CDR3 sequence is 16 residues long. J lost 4 bases, V lost 4 bases, and 5 bases had no gene match. The CDR3 nucleotides are TGTGCCAGCAGCCGACTAGCGGGAGTCCGCACCGGGGAGCTGTTTTTT. Amino acid sequence: CASSRLAGVRTGELFF.

This chain links TRBV28 with TRBJ2-3, with a tentative D call TRBD1 (6 bases). From germline, CDR1 is MDHEN and CDR2 SYDVKM. CDR3 length: 14 amino acids. The V end lost 6 bases, the J end lost 3 bases, and 13 bases lay between the germline ends. CDR3 bases: TGTGCCAGCAGAACAGGGAGTAGGACAGATACGCAGTATTTT. Translation gives CASRTGSRTDTQYF.

This chain connects TRBV7-8 to TRBJ1-3; unclear D gene. The germline CDR1 and CDR2 sequences are SGHVS and FQNEAQ. This CDR3 is 14 amino acids long. Trimming stripped 2 bases from V and 5 bases from J, with 10 bases between. As DNA, the CDR3 is TGTGCCAGCAGCTTACGGGGATATAGAAACACCATATATTTT. This translates into CASSLRGYRNTIYF. The full variable domain, its missing parts supplied by reference TRBV7-8 and TRBJ1-3, is GAGVSQSPRYKVAKRGQDVALRCDPISGHVSLFWYQQALGQGPEFLTYFQNEAQLDKSGLPSDRFFAERPEGSVSTLKIQRTQQEDSAVYLCASSLRGYRNTIYFGEGSWLTVV.

The table lists this clone with a few counts. For the CDR3, the DNA is TGTGCCAGCATCCTCGGGGGTAGCGGATACAATGAGCAGTTCTTC. It translates to CASILGGSGYNEQFF. The chain recombines TRBV7-9 with TRBJ2-1, with a weak D call TRBD2 (6 bases). V was pared by 7 bases and J by 4 bases, with 17 bases between. Germline CDR1 is SEHNR and CDR2 is FQNEAQ (reference sequence). This CDR3 has 15 amino acids.

This clone was observed a few times. The V gene is TRBV4-1, the J gene TRBJ2-1, with 7 bases fitting TRBD1. V lost 1 base, J lost 2 bases, and 2 bases stayed unmatched. CDR1 is MGHRA and CDR2 is YSYEKL in the germline V gene. The CDR3 consists of 15 residues. Written as DNA, the CDR3 is TGCGCCAGCAGCCAAGTGAGGGGGCCCTACAATGAGCAGTTCTTC. Its protein product is CASSQVRGPYNEQFF.

There are a few counts of this clone. The V call is TRBV5-1, the J call TRBJ1-4; no firm D call. Trimming shortened V by 4 bases and J by 10 bases, and 8 bases separated the two germline ends. Germline V gives CDR1 SGHRS, CDR2 YFSETQ. The CDR3 totals 11 residues. Written as DNA, the CDR3 is TGCGCCAGCAGCAACGGAGTAAAACTGTTTTTT. Translated: CASSNGVKLFF.

This clone was found a few times. CDR3 bases: TGTGCCATCAGTCACACGGCCAGGTCTACCGATACGCAGTATTTT. Amino acids: CAISHTARSTDTQYF. The V call is TRBV10-3, the J call TRBJ2-3; the D is unclear. The CDR3 has 15 amino acids. From germline, CDR1 is ENHRY and CDR2 SYGVKD. Trimming cost V 5 bases and J 6 bases, with 18 bases left between them.

This clone was detected a few times. This rearrangement joins TRBV28 to TRBJ2-2; D unclear. Trimming pared 9 bases from V and 4 bases from J, leaving 12 bases between. CDR3 size: 13 residues. The germline CDR1 and CDR2 sequences are MDHEN and SYDVKM. The DNA for the CDR3 is TGTGCCAGAAGCTTACCCTCCACCGGGGAGCTGTTTTTT. As protein: CARSLPSTGELFF. The whole variable domain, filled in from reference TRBV28 and TRBJ2-2, reads DVKVTQSSRYLVKRTGEKVFLECVQDMDHENMFWYRQDPGLGLRLIYFSYDVKMKEKGDIPEGYSVSREKKERFSLILESASTNQTSMYLCARSLPSTGELFFGEGSRLTVL.

This clone was counted only a few times. The rearrangement links TRBV6-5 to TRBJ2-3; 7 nucleotides align to TRBD2. The length of the CDR3 is 15 residues. CDR1 is MNHEY, CDR2 SVGAGI, per germline. Trimming at V came to 4 bases and at J to 5 bases, leaving 9 bases not matched to a gene. The CDR3 DNA follows: TGTGCCAGCAGTTTAGTGGCGGGAGCTGGAGATACGCAGTATTTT. Its translation: CASSLVAGAGDTQYF.

The chain links TRBV7-9 to TRBJ1-5, with D hard to call. CDR3 length equals 15 residues. From germline, CDR1 is SEHNR and CDR2 FQNEAQ (reference sequence). The V and J ends lost 5 bases and 2 bases respectively, with 13 bases between them. The CDR3 reads CASSRTGEGNQPQHF. The CDR3 DNA is TGTGCCAGCAGCCGCACCGGGGAGGGCAATCAGCCCCAGCATTTT.

This sequence joins TRBV4-2 and TRBJ2-3; D is ambiguous. CDR3 length: 16 amino acids. V was pared by 4 bases and J by 4 bases, with 18 bases between. Germline assignment: CDR1 LGHNA and CDR2 YNFKEQ. The CDR3: CASSLVVPSNSDTQYF. The CDR3 DNA reads TGTGCCAGCAGCCTTGTGGTACCCTCGAACTCAGATACGCAGTATTTT.

The chain joins TRBV7-9 to TRBJ2-5, with D possibly TRBD1 on 6 matching bases. The CDR3 runs 14 residues. CDR1 SEHNR and CDR2 FQNEAQ come from the germline V gene (reference sequence). V lost 5 bases and J 3 bases, leaving 13 bases between the germline ends. The CDR3 loop is CASSTGPGEETQYF. CDR3 in DNA: TGTGCCAGCAGCACAGGGCCAGGAGAAGAGACCCAGTACTTC.

This clone occurred a few times. The rearrangement links TRBV29-1 to TRBJ1-1; weak D call: TRBD1 (6 bases). The germline V and J ends were trimmed by 6 bases and 4 bases, with 12 bases remaining between them. The length of the CDR3 is 12 residues. Germline assignment: CDR1 SQVTM and CDR2 ANQGSEA. CDR3 bases: TGCAGCGTGAAGGGGGTAGGCACTGAAGCTTTCTTT. This gives the protein CSVKGVGTEAFF. Based on the CDR3 plus reference TRBV29-1 and TRBJ1-1, the full variable domain is SAVISQKPSRDICQRGTSLTIQCQVDSQVTMMFWYRQQPGQSLTLIATANQGSEATYESGFVIDKFPISRPNLTFSTLTVSNMSPEDSSIYLCSVKGVGTEAFFGQGTRLTVV.

V usage is TRBV19 and J usage is TRBJ1-4, with 10 positions matching TRBD1. CDR3 length: 17 amino acids. Trimming cost V 5 bases and J 0 bases; bases outside gene matches: 6. CDR1 is LNHDA, CDR2 SQIVND, per germline (reference sequence). The CDR3, as DNA: TGTGCCAGTAGTCCAGGGACAGGGGACGCAACTAATGAAAAACTGTTTTTT. The encoded protein is CASSPGTGDATNEKLFF.

The chain links TRBV6-1 to TRBJ1-5; unclear D gene. Trimming shortened V by 7 bases and J by 0 bases, and 10 bases separated the two germline ends. Looked up from germline, CDR1 is MNHNS and CDR2 is SASEGT. The CDR3 consists of 14 residues. CDR3: CASNTGISNQPQHF. In DNA, the CDR3 is TGTGCCAGCAACACGGGGATTAGCAATCAGCCCCAGCATTTT.

The chain employs TRBV6-1 and TRBJ1-1; D call uncertain. Trimming removed 3 bases from V and 0 bases from J, with 14 bases in between. CDR1 and CDR2 (germline): MNHNS, SASEGT. The CDR3 length is 16 residues. The DNA for the CDR3 is TGTGCCAGCAGTGAGCGGGTTCGAAGATTGAACACTGAAGCTTTCTTT. It translates to CASSERVRRLNTEAFF.

The V call is TRBV14, the J call TRBJ2-7; D might be TRBD1 (6 bases). The CDR3 runs to 14 residues. The V end was cut by 3 bases, the J end by 3 bases, with 12 bases between. The germline V gene encodes CDR1 SGHDN and CDR2 FVKESK. CDR3 coding DNA: TGTGCCAGCAGCCATGGACAGATAGGCTACGAGCAGTACTTC. Its translation: CASSHGQIGYEQYF.

This clone was seen a handful of times. This rearrangement joins TRBV5-1 to TRBJ2-7; 7 nucleotides match TRBD1. With 7 bases clipped from V and 3 bases from J, the junction kept 4 bases outside the gene matches. Germline CDR1 and CDR2: SGHRS and YFSETQ. There are 12 residues in the CDR3. CDR3 coding DNA: TGCGCCAGCTCGGCAGGGGGCTACGAGCAGTACTTC. It translates to CASSAGGYEQYF.

This clone was counted between two and nine times. The chain's CDR3 is CASRTGGQPQHF. For the CDR3, the DNA is TGTGCCAGCAGGACAGGGGGTCAGCCCCAGCATTTT. This sequence joins TRBV28 and TRBJ1-5; 9 bases match TRBD1. Germline CDR1 and CDR2: MDHEN and SYDVKM. The CDR3 runs 12 residues. V was pared by 6 bases and J by 6 bases, with 0 bases of the junction left unmatched.